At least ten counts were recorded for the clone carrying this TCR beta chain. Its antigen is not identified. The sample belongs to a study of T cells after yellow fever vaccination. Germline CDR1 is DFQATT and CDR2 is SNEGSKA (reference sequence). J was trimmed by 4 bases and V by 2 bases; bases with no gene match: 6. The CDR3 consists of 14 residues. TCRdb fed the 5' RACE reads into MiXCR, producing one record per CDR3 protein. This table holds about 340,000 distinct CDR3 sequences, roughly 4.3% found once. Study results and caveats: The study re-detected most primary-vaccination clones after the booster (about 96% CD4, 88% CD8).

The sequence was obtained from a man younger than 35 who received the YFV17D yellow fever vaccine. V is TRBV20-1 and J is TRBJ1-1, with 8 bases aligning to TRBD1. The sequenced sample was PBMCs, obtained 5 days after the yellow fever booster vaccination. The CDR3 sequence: CSARKQGVRTEAFF. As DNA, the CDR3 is TGCAGTGCTAGAAAACAGGGGGTTCGCACTGAAGCTTTCTTT.